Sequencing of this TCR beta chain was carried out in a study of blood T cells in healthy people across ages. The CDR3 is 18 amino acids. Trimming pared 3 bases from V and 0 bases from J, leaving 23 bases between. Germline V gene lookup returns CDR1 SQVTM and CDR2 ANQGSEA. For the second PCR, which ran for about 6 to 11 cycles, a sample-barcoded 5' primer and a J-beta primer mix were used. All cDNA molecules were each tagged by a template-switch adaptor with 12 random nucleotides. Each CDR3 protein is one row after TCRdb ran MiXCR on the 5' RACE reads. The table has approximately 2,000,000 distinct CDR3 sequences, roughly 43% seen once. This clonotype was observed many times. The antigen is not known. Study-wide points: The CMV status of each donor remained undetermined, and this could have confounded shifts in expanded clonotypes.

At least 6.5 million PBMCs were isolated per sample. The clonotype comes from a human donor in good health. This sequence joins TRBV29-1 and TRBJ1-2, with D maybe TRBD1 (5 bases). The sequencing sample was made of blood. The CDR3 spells CSVEAIILPGGPNYGYTF. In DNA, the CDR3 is TGCAGCGTTGAGGCCATCATCCTCCCCGGGGGTCCTAACTATGGCTACACCTTC.